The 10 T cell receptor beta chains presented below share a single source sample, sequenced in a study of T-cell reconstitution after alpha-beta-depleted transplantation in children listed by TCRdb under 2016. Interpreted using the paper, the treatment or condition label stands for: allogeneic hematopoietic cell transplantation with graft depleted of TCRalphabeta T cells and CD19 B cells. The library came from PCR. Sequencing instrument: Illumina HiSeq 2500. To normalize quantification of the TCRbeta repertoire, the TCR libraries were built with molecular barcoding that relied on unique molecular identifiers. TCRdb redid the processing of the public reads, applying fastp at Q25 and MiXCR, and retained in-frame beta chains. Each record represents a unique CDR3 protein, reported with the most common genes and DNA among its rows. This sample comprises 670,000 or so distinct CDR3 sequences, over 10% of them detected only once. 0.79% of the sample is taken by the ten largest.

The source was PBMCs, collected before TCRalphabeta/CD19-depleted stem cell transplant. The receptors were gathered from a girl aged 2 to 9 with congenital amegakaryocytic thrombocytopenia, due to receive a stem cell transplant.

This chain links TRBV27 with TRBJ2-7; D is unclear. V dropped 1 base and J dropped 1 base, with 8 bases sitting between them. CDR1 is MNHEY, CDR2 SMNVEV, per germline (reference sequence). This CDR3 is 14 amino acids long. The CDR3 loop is CASSLLGNSYEQYF. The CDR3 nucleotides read TGTGCCAGCAGTTTATTGGGGAATTCCTACGAGCAGTACTTC.

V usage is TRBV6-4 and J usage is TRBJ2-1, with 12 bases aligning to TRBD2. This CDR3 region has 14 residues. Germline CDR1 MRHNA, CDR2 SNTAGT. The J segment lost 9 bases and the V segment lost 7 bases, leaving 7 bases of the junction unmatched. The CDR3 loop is CASTELAGGGEQFF. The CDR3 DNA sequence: TGTGCCAGCACCGAACTAGCGGGAGGAGGTGAGCAGTTCTTC.

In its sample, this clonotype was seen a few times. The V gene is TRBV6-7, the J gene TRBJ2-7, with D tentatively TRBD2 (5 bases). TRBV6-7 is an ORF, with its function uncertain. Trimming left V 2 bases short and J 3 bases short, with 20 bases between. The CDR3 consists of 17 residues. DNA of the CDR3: TGTGCCAGCAGTTACAATCTAGCCCAAGGATTACTCTACGAGCAGTACTTC. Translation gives CASSYNLAQGLLYEQYF.

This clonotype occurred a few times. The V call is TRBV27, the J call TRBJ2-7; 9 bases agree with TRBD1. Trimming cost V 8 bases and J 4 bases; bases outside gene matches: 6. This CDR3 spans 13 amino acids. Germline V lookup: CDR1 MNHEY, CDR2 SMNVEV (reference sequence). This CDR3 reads CASRRTGAYEQYF. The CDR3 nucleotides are TGTGCCAGCCGCAGGACAGGGGCATACGAGCAGTACTTC.

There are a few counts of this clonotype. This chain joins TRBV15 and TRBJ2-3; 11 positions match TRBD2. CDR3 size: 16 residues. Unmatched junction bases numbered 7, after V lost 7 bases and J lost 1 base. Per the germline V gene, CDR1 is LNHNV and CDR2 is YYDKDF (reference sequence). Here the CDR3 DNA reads TGTGCCACCAAAGTGGGGACTAGCGGCCGCACAGATACGCAGTATTTT. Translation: CATKVGTSGRTDTQYF.

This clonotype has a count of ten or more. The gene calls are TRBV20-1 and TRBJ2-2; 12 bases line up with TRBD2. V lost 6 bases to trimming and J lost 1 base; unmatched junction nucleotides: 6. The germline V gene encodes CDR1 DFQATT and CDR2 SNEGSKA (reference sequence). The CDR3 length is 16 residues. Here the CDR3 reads CSARQTSGRNTGELFF. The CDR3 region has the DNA TGCAGTGCCCGCCAGACTAGCGGGAGGAACACCGGGGAGCTGTTTTTT.

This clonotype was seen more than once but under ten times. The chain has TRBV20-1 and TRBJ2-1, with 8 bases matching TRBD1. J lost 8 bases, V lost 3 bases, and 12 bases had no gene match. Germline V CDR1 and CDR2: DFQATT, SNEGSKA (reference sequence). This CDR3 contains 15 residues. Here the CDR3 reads CSARDGGQGADEQFF. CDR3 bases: TGCAGTGCTAGGGATGGCGGGCAGGGGGCCGATGAGCAGTTCTTC.

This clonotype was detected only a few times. The DNA for the CDR3 is TGTGCCAGCAGTCTAGTCCAGGTGCAGCCCCAGCATTTT. Translated, it gives CASSLVQVQPQHF. The chain employs TRBV12-3 or TRBV12-4 and TRBJ1-5; D remains unclear. Trimming took off 5 bases at V and 7 bases at J, with 12 bases between the two ends. The CDR3 is made up of 13 amino acids.

Written as DNA, the CDR3 is TGTGCCAGCAGCCAAGGTGAGGGGTTGGGTGAGCAGTTCTTC. This gives the protein CASSQGEGLGEQFF. The chain links TRBV3-1 to TRBJ2-1; D is tentatively TRBD1 or TRBD2 (5 bases each). This CDR3 spans 14 amino acids. The V end lost 1 base, the J end lost 9 bases, and 13 bases lay between the germline ends. Germline lookup yields CDR1 LGHDT and CDR2 YNNKEL (reference sequence).

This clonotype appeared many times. The CDR3 nucleotides read TGTGCCAGCAGTTGGGGACCGAACACTGAAGCTTTCTTT. This translates into CASSWGPNTEAFF. This chain uses TRBV28 with TRBJ1-1; a weak D match, TRBD1 (5 bases). Germline V gene sequence: CDR1 MDHEN, CDR2 SYDVKM. With 4 bases removed from V and 1 base from J, the gap between germline ends came to 7 bases. The CDR3 consists of 13 residues. Based on the CDR3 plus reference TRBV28 and TRBJ1-1, the full variable domain is DVKVTQSSRYLVKRTGEKVFLECVQDMDHENMFWYRQDPGLGLRLIYFSYDVKMKEKGDIPEGYSVSREKKERFSLILESASTNQTSMYLCASSWGPNTEAFFGQGTRLTVV.